A single sample is the source of the 18 T cell receptor beta chains below, sequenced in a study of blood T cell repertoires in COVID-19. The repertoire was sequenced with immunoSEQ multiplex PCR; TCRdb's copy has only in-frame clones and lacks some. In the table there are some 290,000 clones, more than 70% of which are singletons. Input material: peripheral blood. The receptors were gathered from a woman aged 25 to 45 with COVID-19, enrolled during active disease.

This rearrangement joins TRBV3-1 (or the pseudogene TRBV3-2) to TRBJ2-7; the match to TRBD2 covers 8 bases. V shed 5 bases and J 4 bases; nucleotides not matched to a gene: 7. This CDR3 contains 14 residues. Germline CDR1 and CDR2: LGHDT and YNNKEL (reference sequence). The CDR3 region has the DNA TGTGCCAGCAGCAGGGGTACTAGCGGATACGAGCAGTACTTC. It codes for CASSRGTSGYEQYF.

V is TRBV29-1 and J is TRBJ1-1; tentative D call: TRBD1 (5 bases). The germline CDR1 and CDR2 sequences are SQVTM and ANQGSEA. V was clipped by 5 bases and J by 6 bases, with 10 bases between them. The CDR3 runs 11 residues. CDR3 loop: CSVWRDAEAFF. Written as DNA, the CDR3 is TGCAGCGTTTGGAGGGACGCTGAAGCTTTCTTT. Full variable domain (rest looked up from reference TRBV29-1 and TRBJ1-1): SAVISQKPSRDICQRGTSLTIQCQVDSQVTMMFWYRQQPGQSLTLIATANQGSEATYESGFVIDKFPISRPNLTFSTLTVSNMSPEDSSIYLCSVWRDAEAFFGQGTRLTVV.

The chain is built from TRBV5-1 and TRBJ2-1, with TRBD2 matching over 11 bases. The germline CDR1 and CDR2 sequences are SGHRS and YFSETQ. This CDR3 has 17 amino acids. V shed 3 bases, J shed 8 bases, and the junction held 13 bases outside the gene matches. CDR3 amino acids: CASSSGLAAYLVDEQFF. DNA of the CDR3: TGCGCCAGCAGCTCGGGACTAGCGGCATATTTAGTGGATGAGCAGTTCTTC.

This clone was seen a handful of times. The genes are TRBV29-1 and TRBJ1-2, with D perhaps TRBD1 (5 bases). V was cut by 2 bases and J by 7 bases, with 14 bases left in between. In germline, CDR1 is SQVTM, CDR2 ANQGSEA. This CDR3 comprises 13 residues. The CDR3 region has the DNA TGCAGCGTTGAAAAGGCAAGGGGCGGTGGCTACACCTTC. This encodes CSVEKARGGGYTF.

The J gene is TRBJ2-3, the V gene TRBV27; D is ambiguous. Germline V gives CDR1 MNHEY, CDR2 SMNVEV (reference sequence). Trimming cost V 2 bases and J 1 base, with 7 bases left between them. CDR3 length: 14 residues. CDR3 protein: CASSLGPGTDTQYF. As DNA, the CDR3 is TGTGCCAGCAGTTTAGGGCCTGGCACAGATACGCAGTATTTT.

V gene TRBV5-1 combines with J gene TRBJ2-1; 11 bases line up with TRBD2. This CDR3 region has 16 residues. Looked up from germline, CDR1 is SGHRS and CDR2 is YFSETQ. Unmatched junction bases numbered 4, after V lost 4 bases and J lost 1 base. The CDR3 region is CASSLGTSGSYNEQFF. DNA of the CDR3: TGCGCCAGCAGCCTCGGGACTAGCGGATCCTACAATGAGCAGTTCTTC. Combining the CDR3 with reference TRBV5-1 and TRBJ2-1 gives the whole variable domain KAGVTQTPRYLIKTRGQQVTLSCSPISGHRSVSWYQQTPGQGLQFLFEYFSETQRNKGNFPGRFSGRQFSNSRSEMNVSTLELGDSALYLCASSLGTSGSYNEQFFGPGTRLTVL.

With regard to this clone: Other DNA sequences in this sample translate to the same CDR3. J is TRBJ2-3 and V is TRBV5-1; the D is unclear. V lost 0 bases, J lost 0 bases, and 8 bases lay in between. The CDR3 is 15 residues long. The germline CDR1 and CDR2 sequences are SGHRS and YFSETQ. The CDR3 DNA reads as TGCGCCAGCAGCTTGGCCGCAGGTAGCACAGATACGCAGTATTTT. It is translated as CASSLAAGSTDTQYF.

The chain uses TRBV9 and TRBJ2-7, with 12 positions matching TRBD2. The V gene end was trimmed by 4 bases and the J gene end by 7 bases; junction bases not matched to a gene: 9. The germline gives CDR1 SGDLS, CDR2 YYNGEE. The CDR3 extends over 15 amino acids. The CDR3 DNA reads as TGTGCCAGCAGCCCCCGACTAGCGGGAGAGCCTGAGCAGTACTTC. It translates to CASSPRLAGEPEQYF.

This chain uses TRBV7-9 with TRBJ2-1; D is ambiguous. Germline CDR1 and CDR2: SEHNR and FQNEAQ (reference sequence). Trimming left V 5 bases short and J 9 bases short, with 8 bases between. The CDR3 has 11 amino acids. CDR3 amino acids: CASSPSSEQFF. The CDR3 nucleotides are TGTGCCAGCAGCCCTTCCAGTGAGCAGTTCTTC.

The chain recombines TRBV6-2 or TRBV6-3 with TRBJ2-1, with TRBD1 identical over 10 bases. CDR1 and CDR2 (germline): MNHEY, SVGEGT. The CDR3 covers 15 residues. After removal of 5 bases from V and 4 bases from J, the junction contained 5 bases not matched to a gene. This CDR3 reads CASSPTGGLYNEQFF. CDR3 DNA: TGTGCCAGCAGTCCGACAGGGGGCCTTTACAATGAGCAGTTCTTC.

In its sample, this clone was seen a few times. The chain couples TRBV7-6 to TRBJ1-5; D unresolved. Trimming shortened V by 4 bases and J by 7 bases, and 17 bases separated the two germline ends. This CDR3 region has 15 residues. From germline, CDR1 is SGHVS and CDR2 FNYEAQ. CDR3 in amino acids: CASSSRRTQRQPQHF. The CDR3 coding sequence is TGTGCCAGCAGCTCGCGCCGGACTCAACGGCAGCCCCAGCATTTT.

On this clone: Different DNA sequences within this sample yield the same CDR3. The chain uses TRBV24-1 and TRBJ1-1; maybe TRBD1 (5 bases). CDR1 KGHDR and CDR2 SFDVKD come from the germline V gene. The ends were cut back, 9 bases at V and 0 bases at J, with 10 bases in the middle. This CDR3 spans 13 amino acids. The CDR3, as DNA: TGTGCCACCCGGGGGGGAGTGAACACTGAAGCTTTCTTT. Protein product: CATRGGVNTEAFF.

The chain joins TRBV24-1 to TRBJ2-5; TRBD2 matches at 8 bases. Germline assignment: CDR1 KGHDR and CDR2 SFDVKD. The CDR3 is 15 residues long. V shed 5 bases, J shed 5 bases, and the junction held 9 bases outside the gene matches. This CDR3 is CATSGATGGRETQYF. Written as DNA, the CDR3 is TGTGCCACCAGTGGTGCTACGGGAGGGCGGGAGACCCAGTACTTC.

The J gene is TRBJ2-7, the V gene TRBV14; D remains unclear. The germline V gene has CDR1 SGHDN and CDR2 FVKESK. CDR3 length equals 15 residues. V was clipped by 2 bases and J by 2 bases, with 13 bases between them. As DNA, the CDR3 is TGTGCCAGCAGCCAATTAGGCGGTTTAGCCTACGAGCAGTACTTC. Its translation: CASSQLGGLAYEQYF.

This chain connects TRBV2 to TRBJ2-3; possibly TRBD2 for D (6 bases). CDR1 and CDR2 (germline): SNHLY, FYNNEI. Trimming pared 8 bases from V and 11 bases from J, leaving 17 bases between. The CDR3 is 12 residues long. The CDR3 reads CASGRPGGEQYF. The CDR3 DNA is TGTGCCAGCGGTCGGCCCGGAGGGGAGCAGTATTTT.

The rearrangement links TRBV2 to TRBJ2-5; 7 bases agree with TRBD1. The V gene's germline CDR1 is SNHLY and CDR2 FYNNEI. J gave up 4 bases and V 4 bases, and 3 bases lay outside the gene matches. This CDR3 contains 13 residues. The CDR3 nucleotides read TGTGCCAGCAGTGGACAGGGAAGAGAGACCCAGTACTTC. The encoded protein is CASSGQGRETQYF.

V usage is TRBV4-2 and J usage is TRBJ1-2; 9 nucleotides align to TRBD1. The CDR3 runs 15 residues. The V and J ends lost 6 bases and 6 bases, in that order; junction bases with no gene match: 11. Germline V gives CDR1 LGHNA, CDR2 YNFKEQ. CDR3 coding DNA: TGTGCCAGCAGTCTCACCCGTGACAGGGGGAATGGCTACACCTTC. Translating it yields CASSLTRDRGNGYTF.

The rearrangement joins TRBV15 to TRBJ1-1; D might be TRBD1 (6 bases). CDR1 LNHNV and CDR2 YYDKDF come from the germline V gene (reference sequence). The V end was cut by 5 bases, the J end by 3 bases, with 28 bases between. There are 19 residues in the CDR3. The chain's CDR3 is CATSPLPGGESWSDTEAFF. The CDR3, as DNA: TGTGCCACCAGCCCTCTCCCTGGGGGCGAGAGTTGGTCGGACACTGAAGCTTTCTTT.